These T cell receptor beta chains were read from a single sample in a study of regulatory T cells in long-lasting Graves disease. A single record per CDR3 protein comes from TCRdb applying MiXCR to the multiplex PCR reads. This repertoire shows about 460,000 distinct CDR3 sequences, around 15% found once; its top ten account for roughly a sixth. The same sample was also studied in work on T cells in Graves' hyperthyroidism and ophthalmopathy.

The material sequenced was peripheral blood mononuclear cells (PBMCs), taken at new diagnosis, from a patient treated with antithyroid drugs. These receptors were collected from a woman aged 50 to 60 with Graves disease. Both conserved end residues are trimmed from each CDR3. Fields, in order: J gene, V gene, D gene, CDR3 protein. D genes are given only for firm matches.

TRBJ2-3 TRBV12-3/TRBV12-4 - ASSLFSEGTDTQY
TRBJ2-2 TRBV11-2 - ASSLALRASTGELF
TRBJ2-7 TRBV2 TRBD1 ASNGWGQGKEQY
TRBJ1-3 TRBV11-2 - ASSSSGTPGNTIY
TRBJ2-2 TRBV5-5 - ASSTGHYSTGELF
TRBJ2-7 TRBV19 TRBD2 ASSIQASGTYEQY
TRBJ1-2 TRBV10-3 - AISVPGGPYGYT
TRBJ2-5 TRBV28 TRBD1 ASSRDRVVQETQY
TRBJ1-1 TRBV18 TRBD1 ASSQEQGSSEAF
TRBJ2-1 TRBV28 TRBD2 ASSLSRTRNYNEQF
TRBJ1-1 TRBV18 - ASSILEGPGTEAF
TRBJ2-3 TRBV7-9 - ASGLKGTGDTQY
TRBJ2-7 TRBV28 - ASSLSHGPWAETVYEQY
TRBJ2-1 TRBV19 TRBD2 ASSPMGLAEQWEQF
TRBJ2-1 TRBV19 TRBD2 ASSETGTSVAYEQF
TRBJ2-7 TRBV28 - ASSSTRPQY
TRBJ1-1 TRBV10-3 TRBD1 AISGQGTEAF
TRBJ1-2 TRBV28 - ASSLFSRERPPGYT
TRBJ2-5 TRBV25-1 TRBD1 ASSPLQGTGGMETQY
TRBJ2-4 TRBV29-1 TRBD2 SVTVGLAGLVAKNIQY
TRBJ2-3 TRBV2 TRBD2 ASILGLAGGDTQY
TRBJ1-5 TRBV12-3/TRBV12-4 - ASSLRDKDQPQH
TRBJ1-2 TRBV6-2/TRBV6-3 - ASSLQRTGANYGYT
TRBJ2-3 TRBV5-1 TRBD1 ASSLGTASTDTQY
TRBJ2-5 TRBV5-5 TRBD2 ASSLELAGVEETQY
TRBJ2-2 TRBV3-1 TRBD2 ASSQSMAGVWTGELF
TRBJ1-3 TRBV5-1 - ASSLGYSGSENTIY
TRBJ2-2 TRBV7-9 - ASSLVALNTGELF
TRBJ2-1 TRBV6-1 - ASSDGPRNEQF
TRBJ1-2 TRBV28 - ASSSGSDRFLNYGYT
TRBJ2-7 TRBV5-1 TRBD1 ASSPPGQAYEQY
TRBJ2-1 TRBV5-1 TRBD2 ASSLSVDEIYSGRGAYNEQF
TRBJ2-2 TRBV4-1 - ASSQPTRAAGELF
TRBJ2-1 TRBV28 TRBD2 ASSLLGLAGSYNEQF
TRBJ1-2 TRBV30 - AWSGTGGGYT
TRBJ1-4 TRBV6-1 TRBD1 ASSDCKGQPRATNEKLF
TRBJ2-3 TRBV6-1 TRBD1 ASSEARDRDTDTQY
TRBJ2-2 TRBV27 TRBD2 ASSLQAGENTGELF
TRBJ1-1 TRBV4-1 - ASSQVGTGFNTEAF
TRBJ2-5 TRBV5-1 - ASSLGAEAGETQY
TRBJ2-3 TRBV28 - ASSLSGATDTQY
TRBJ2-2 TRBV7-3 - ASTDSTGELF
TRBJ2-1 TRBV6-2/TRBV6-3 - ASSESPGSGIYNEQF
TRBJ2-7 TRBV3-1 - ASSQSIRDYGEQY
TRBJ2-7 TRBV6-5 - ASSSEGVTYEQY